A single sample is the source of the 10 T cell receptor beta chains below, sequenced in a study of regulatory T cells in long-lasting Graves disease. Researchers made TCR beta libraries by using iRepertoire HTBI primers and running Arm-PCR on CDR3 regions. MiXCR, applied by TCRdb to the multiplex PCR reads, yields one record per CDR3 protein. This table holds around 500,000 distinct CDR3 sequences, less than 25% found once. Time point noted: persistent/refractory GD, antithyroid drugs over 5 years with positive TRAb. TCR sequences were obtained from RNA taken from PBMCs. Sequenced here: peripheral blood mononuclear cells (PBMCs), sampled when the disease was refractory, from a patient treated with antithyroid drugs. The receptors were gathered from a female donor with Graves disease.

The table lists this clonotype with many counts. V and J are TRBV24-1 and TRBJ1-2; no reliable D call. This CDR3 region has 12 residues. Per the germline V gene, CDR1 is KGHDR and CDR2 is SFDVKD. V shed 2 bases and J shed 4 bases, with 4 bases lying between them. As DNA, the CDR3 is TGTGCCACCAGTGATTCGATCTATGGCTACACCTTC. Its protein product is CATSDSIYGYTF.

The sample holds many counts of this clonotype. The chain has TRBV18 and TRBJ2-4; D is uncertain. Trimming took 1 base from V and 8 from J, leaving 9 bases between them. The CDR3 runs 13 residues. Germline CDR1 and CDR2: KGHSH and LQKENI. The CDR3 DNA reads TGTGCCAGCTCACCACATCCCGTTGACATTCAGTACTTC. This gives the protein CASSPHPVDIQYF.

The genes are TRBV5-4 and TRBJ2-3; 13 bases are shared with TRBD2. V lost 0 bases and J lost 6; bases outside the gene matches: 1. Germline assignment: CDR1 SGHNT and CDR2 YYREEE (reference sequence). The CDR3 is 15 residues long. The CDR3 nucleotides are TGTGCCAGCAGCTTGGTGACTAGCGGGAGGGATACGCAGTATTTT. It translates to CASSLVTSGRDTQYF. The full variable domain, rest sourced from reference TRBV5-4 and TRBJ2-3, is ETGVTQSPTHLIKTRGQQVTLRCSSQSGHNTVSWYQQALGQGPQFIFQYYREEENGRGNFPPRFSGLQFPNYSSELNVNALELDDSALYLCASSLVTSGRDTQYFGPGTRLTVL.

This clonotype turned up a few times. The rearrangement links TRBV7-9 to TRBJ1-2; D gene ambiguous. Germline CDR1 SEHNR, CDR2 FQNEAQ (reference sequence). The CDR3 loop spans 15 amino acids. The ends were cut back, 5 bases at V and 4 bases at J, with 17 bases in the middle. CDR3 residues: CASSPTQEATYGYTF. CDR3 bases: TGTGCCAGCAGCCCGACGCAGGAGGCTACCTATGGCTACACCTTC.

This clonotype came up a few times. The CDR3 bases are TGTGCCAGCAGCGCTACCTCAGCTAGCGGGACTGAGGATACGCAGTATTTT. Protein product: CASSATSASGTEDTQYF. The chain is built from TRBV11-2 and TRBJ2-3; 9 bases fit TRBD2. The J segment lost 6 bases and the V segment lost 5 bases, leaving 15 bases of the junction unmatched. There are 17 residues in the CDR3. CDR1 and CDR2 from the germline V gene are SGHAT and FQNNGV.

The chain recombines TRBV7-2 with TRBJ2-7, with TRBD1 matching over 11 bases. Losses at the gene ends were 3 bases for V and 2 bases for J; bases not matched to a gene: 12. In germline, CDR1 is SGHTA, CDR2 FQGNSA. The length of the CDR3 is 18 residues. The CDR3 protein is CASSLDRGLGLATYEQYF. The CDR3 bases are TGTGCCAGCAGCTTGGACAGGGGGCTTGGACTAGCGACCTACGAGCAGTACTTC.

This clonotype was observed many times. The chain combines TRBV30 with TRBJ2-5; D possibly corresponds to TRBD2 (5 bases). Per the germline V gene, CDR1 is GTSNPN and CDR2 is SVGIG (reference sequence). The CDR3 consists of 12 residues. Trimming cost V 6 bases and J 5 bases, with 13 bases left between them. The CDR3 sequence: CACQRGGETQYF. CDR3 DNA: TGTGCCTGCCAAAGAGGCGGGGAGACCCAGTACTTC.

This clonotype showed up many times. The chain uses TRBV6-5 and TRBJ1-5; no definite D call. The V end lost 3 bases, the J end lost 0 bases, and 6 bases lay between the germline ends. This CDR3 spans 14 amino acids. Germline CDR1 reads MNHEY; CDR2 reads SVGAGI. The CDR3 coding sequence is TGTGCCAGCAGTTATGATAATAGCAATCAGCCCCAGCATTTT. This codes for CASSYDNSNQPQHF.

This chain uses TRBV10-3 with TRBJ1-1, with D uncertain. Germline assignment: CDR1 ENHRY and CDR2 SYGVKD. This CDR3 has 13 amino acids. V lost 6 bases, J lost 5 bases, and 13 bases lay in between. CDR3 nucleotides: TGTGCCATCAGGCCCCCGCTGGGGACTGAAGCTTTCTTT. Residues: CAIRPPLGTEAFF.

The chain joins TRBV5-1 to TRBJ2-2; the match to TRBD2 covers 11 bases. The J segment lost 4 bases and the V segment lost 1 base, leaving 3 bases of the junction unmatched. The CDR3 runs to 16 residues. Germline CDR1 and CDR2: SGHRS and YFSETQ. DNA for the CDR3: TGCGCCAGCAGCTTGTTTACTAGCGGGGGCACCGGGGAGCTGTTTTTT. Translation gives CASSLFTSGGTGELFF.